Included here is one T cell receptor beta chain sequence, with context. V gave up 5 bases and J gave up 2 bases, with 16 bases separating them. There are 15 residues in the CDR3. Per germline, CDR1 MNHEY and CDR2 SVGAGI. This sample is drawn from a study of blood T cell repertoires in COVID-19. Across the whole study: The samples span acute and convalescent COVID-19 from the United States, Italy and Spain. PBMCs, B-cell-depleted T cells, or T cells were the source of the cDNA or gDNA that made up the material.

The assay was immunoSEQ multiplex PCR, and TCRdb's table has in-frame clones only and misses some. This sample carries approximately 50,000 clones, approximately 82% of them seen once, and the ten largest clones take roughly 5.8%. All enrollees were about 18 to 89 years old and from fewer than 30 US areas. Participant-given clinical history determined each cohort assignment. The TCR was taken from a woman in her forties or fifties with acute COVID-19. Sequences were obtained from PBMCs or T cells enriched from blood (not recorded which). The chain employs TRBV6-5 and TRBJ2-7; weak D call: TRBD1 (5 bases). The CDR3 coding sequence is TGTGCCAGCAGTCCCCCCAGGGTGGAACCCTACGAGCAGTACTTC. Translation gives CASSPPRVEPYEQYF.